What follows are 3 T cell receptor beta chains derived from one specimen sequenced in a study of CD8+CD57+ T cells in acquired aplastic anemia. Genomic DNA, serving as template, underwent TCR beta VDJ and CDR3 profiling. TCRdb reprocessed the reads with MiXCR, giving one entry per CDR3 protein. The sample lists approximately 190,000 distinct CDR3 sequences; around half were seen once. Sequencing involved patients with CD8+CD57+ cell expansion previously shown by flow cytometry. Sequencing was done on a sample of sorted CD4+, CD8+, or CD8+CD57+ T cells (not recorded which) from PBMCs. The receptors were gathered from a human donor with aplastic anemia.

Concerning this clonotype: At one end, the junction sequence differs from germline, possibly due to a read error. The chain joins TRBV29-1 to TRBJ2-3; D remains ambiguous. The CDR3 consists of 12 residues. Germline V gene data show CDR1 as SQVTM and CDR2 as ANQGSEA. In DNA, the CDR3 is TGCAGCATTGGTCCGTACACAGAAACGCAGTATTTT. Translation: CSIGPYTETQYF.

This clonotype was detected ten times or more. The rearrangement joins TRBV6-1 to TRBJ2-5, with TRBD1 as a possible D gene (5 bases). The CDR3 has 15 residues. Germline V gene lookup returns CDR1 MNHNS and CDR2 SASEGT. Trimming cost V 8 bases and J 2 bases, with 18 bases left between them. CDR3 residues: CASQRSWGRQETQYF. CDR3 DNA: TGTGCCAGCCAGAGGTCATGGGGCAGACAAGAGACCCAGTACTTC.

The rearrangement uses TRBV12-3 or TRBV12-4 and TRBJ1-4; 7 bases fit TRBD1. The CDR3 loop spans 15 amino acids. Trimming cost V 4 bases and J 6 bases; bases outside gene matches: 8. As DNA, the CDR3 is TGTGCCAGCAGTTACTCGGCGGGACAGCATGAAAAACTGTTTTTT. It is translated as CASSYSAGQHEKLFF.